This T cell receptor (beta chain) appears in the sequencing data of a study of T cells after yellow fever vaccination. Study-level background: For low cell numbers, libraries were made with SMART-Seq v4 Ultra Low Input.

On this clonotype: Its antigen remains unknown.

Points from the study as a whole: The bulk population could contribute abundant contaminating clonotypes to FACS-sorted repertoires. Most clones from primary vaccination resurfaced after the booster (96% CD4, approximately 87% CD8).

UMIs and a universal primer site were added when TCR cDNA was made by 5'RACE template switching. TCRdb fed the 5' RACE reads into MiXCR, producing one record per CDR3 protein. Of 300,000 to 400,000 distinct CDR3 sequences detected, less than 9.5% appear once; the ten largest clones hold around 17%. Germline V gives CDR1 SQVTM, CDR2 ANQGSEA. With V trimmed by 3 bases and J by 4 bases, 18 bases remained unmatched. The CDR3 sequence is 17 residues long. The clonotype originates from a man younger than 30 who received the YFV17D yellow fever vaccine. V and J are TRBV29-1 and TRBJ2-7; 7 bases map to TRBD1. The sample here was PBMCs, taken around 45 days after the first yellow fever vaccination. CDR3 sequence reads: CSVDISRQGGATYEQYF. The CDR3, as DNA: TGCAGCGTTGACATCTCCCGACAGGGTGGGGCCACTTACGAGCAGTACTTC.